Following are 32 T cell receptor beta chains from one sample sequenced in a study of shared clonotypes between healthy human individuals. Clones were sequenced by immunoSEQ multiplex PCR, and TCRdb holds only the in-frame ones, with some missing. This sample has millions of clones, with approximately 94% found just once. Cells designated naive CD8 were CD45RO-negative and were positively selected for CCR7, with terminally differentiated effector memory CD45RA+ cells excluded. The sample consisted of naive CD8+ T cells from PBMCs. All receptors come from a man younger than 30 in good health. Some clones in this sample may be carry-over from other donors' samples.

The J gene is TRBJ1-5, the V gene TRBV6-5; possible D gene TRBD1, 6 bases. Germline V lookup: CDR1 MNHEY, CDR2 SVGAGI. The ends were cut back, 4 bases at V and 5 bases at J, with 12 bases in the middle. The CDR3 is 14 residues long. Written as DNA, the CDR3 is TGTGCCAGCAGTTGGGGGGAGGGGGATCAGCCCCAGCATTTT. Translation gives CASSWGEGDQPQHF.

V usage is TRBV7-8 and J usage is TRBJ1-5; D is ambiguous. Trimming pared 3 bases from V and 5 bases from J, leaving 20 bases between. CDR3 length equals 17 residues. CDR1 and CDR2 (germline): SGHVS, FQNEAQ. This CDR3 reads CASSLKAGVAHDQPQHF. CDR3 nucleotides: TGTGCCAGCAGCTTGAAGGCCGGCGTCGCCCATGATCAGCCCCAGCATTTT.

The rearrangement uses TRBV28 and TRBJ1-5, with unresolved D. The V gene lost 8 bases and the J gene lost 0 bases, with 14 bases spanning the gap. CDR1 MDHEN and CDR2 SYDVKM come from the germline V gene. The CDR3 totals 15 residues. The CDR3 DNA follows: TGTGCCAGCGCCTCCGGATGGAGTAGCAATCAGCCCCAGCATTTT. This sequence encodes CASASGWSSNQPQHF.

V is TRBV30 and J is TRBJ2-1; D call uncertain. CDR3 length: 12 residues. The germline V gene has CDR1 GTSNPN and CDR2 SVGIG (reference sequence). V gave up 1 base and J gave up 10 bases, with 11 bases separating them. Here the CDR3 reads CAWSESVREQFF. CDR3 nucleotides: TGTGCCTGGAGTGAATCAGTCCGGGAGCAGTTCTTC.

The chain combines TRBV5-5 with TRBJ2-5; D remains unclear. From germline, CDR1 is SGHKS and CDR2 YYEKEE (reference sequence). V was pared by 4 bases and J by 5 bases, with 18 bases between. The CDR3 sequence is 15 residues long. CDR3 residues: CASSTLRTPGETQYF. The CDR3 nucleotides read TGTGCCAGCAGCACCCTTAGGACCCCCGGGGAGACCCAGTACTTC.

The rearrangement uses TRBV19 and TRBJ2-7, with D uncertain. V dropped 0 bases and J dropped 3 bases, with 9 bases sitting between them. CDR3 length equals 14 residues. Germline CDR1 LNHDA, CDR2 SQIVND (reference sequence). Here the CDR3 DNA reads TGTGCCAGTAGTATAGAGAGATTAGGCTACGAGCAGTACTTC. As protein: CASSIERLGYEQYF.

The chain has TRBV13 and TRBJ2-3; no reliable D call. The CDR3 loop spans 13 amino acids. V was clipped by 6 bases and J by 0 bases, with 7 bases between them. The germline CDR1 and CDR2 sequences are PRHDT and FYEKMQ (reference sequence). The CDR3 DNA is TGTGCCAGCAGTATAACTAGCACAGATACGCAGTATTTT. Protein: CASSITSTDTQYF. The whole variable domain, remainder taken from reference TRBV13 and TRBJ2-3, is AAGVIQSPRHLIKEKRETATLKCYPIPRHDTVYWYQQGPGQDPQFLISFYEKMQSDKGSIPDRFSAQQFSDYHSELNMSSLELGDSALYFCASSITSTDTQYFGPGTRLTVL.

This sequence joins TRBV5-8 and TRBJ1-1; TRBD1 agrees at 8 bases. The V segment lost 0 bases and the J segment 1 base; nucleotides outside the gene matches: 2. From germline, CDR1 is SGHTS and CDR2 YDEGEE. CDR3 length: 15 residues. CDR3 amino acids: CASSLGQGPNTEAFF. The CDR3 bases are TGTGCCAGCAGCTTGGGACAGGGGCCGAACACTGAAGCTTTCTTT.

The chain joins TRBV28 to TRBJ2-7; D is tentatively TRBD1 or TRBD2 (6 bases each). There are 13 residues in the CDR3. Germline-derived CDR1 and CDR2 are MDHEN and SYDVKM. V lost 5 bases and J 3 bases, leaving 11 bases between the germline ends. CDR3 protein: CASSEGGFYEQYF. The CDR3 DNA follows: TGTGCCAGCAGTGAAGGGGGGTTCTACGAGCAGTACTTC. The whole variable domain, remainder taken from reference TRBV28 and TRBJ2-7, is DVKVTQSSRYLVKRTGEKVFLECVQDMDHENMFWYRQDPGLGLRLIYFSYDVKMKEKGDIPEGYSVSREKKERFSLILESASTNQTSMYLCASSEGGFYEQYFGPGTRLTVT.

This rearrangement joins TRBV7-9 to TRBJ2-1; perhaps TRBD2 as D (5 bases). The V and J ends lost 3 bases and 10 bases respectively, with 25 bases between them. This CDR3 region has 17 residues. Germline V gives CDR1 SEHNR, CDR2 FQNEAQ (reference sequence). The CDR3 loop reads CASSFGPQARGLEEQFF. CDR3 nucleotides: TGTGCCAGCAGCTTCGGACCCCAGGCTCGCGGGTTGGAAGAGCAGTTCTTC.

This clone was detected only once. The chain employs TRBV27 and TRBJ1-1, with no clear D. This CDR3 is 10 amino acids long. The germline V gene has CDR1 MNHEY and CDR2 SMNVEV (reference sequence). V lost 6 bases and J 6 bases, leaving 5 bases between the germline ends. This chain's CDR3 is CASRISEAFF. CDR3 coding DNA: TGTGCCAGCAGGATCTCTGAAGCTTTCTTT.

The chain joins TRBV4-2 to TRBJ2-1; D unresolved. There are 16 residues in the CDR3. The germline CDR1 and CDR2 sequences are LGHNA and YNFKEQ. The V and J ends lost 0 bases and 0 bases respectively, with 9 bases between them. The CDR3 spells CASSQEPASSYNEQFF. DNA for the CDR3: TGTGCCAGCAGCCAAGAGCCAGCTAGCTCCTACAATGAGCAGTTCTTC.

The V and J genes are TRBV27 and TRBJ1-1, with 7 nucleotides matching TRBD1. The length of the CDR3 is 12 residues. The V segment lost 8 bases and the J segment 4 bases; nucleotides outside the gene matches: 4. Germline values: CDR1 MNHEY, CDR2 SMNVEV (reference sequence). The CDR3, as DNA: TGTGCCAGCGGACAGGCGGCCACTGAAGCTTTCTTT. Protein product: CASGQAATEAFF.

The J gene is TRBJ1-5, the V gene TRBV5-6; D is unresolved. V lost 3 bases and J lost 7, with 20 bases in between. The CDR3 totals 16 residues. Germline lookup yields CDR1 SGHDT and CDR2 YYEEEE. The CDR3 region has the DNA TGTGCCAGCAGCTCCACGGGCTTCTTAGGCCCACAGCCCCAGCATTTT. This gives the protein CASSSTGFLGPQPQHF.

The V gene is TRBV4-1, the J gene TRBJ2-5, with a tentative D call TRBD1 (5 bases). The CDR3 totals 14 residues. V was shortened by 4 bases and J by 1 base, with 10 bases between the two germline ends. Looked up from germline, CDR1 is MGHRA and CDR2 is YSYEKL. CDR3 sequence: CASSPRQPQETQYF. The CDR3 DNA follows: TGCGCCAGCAGCCCCCGACAGCCCCAAGAGACCCAGTACTTC.

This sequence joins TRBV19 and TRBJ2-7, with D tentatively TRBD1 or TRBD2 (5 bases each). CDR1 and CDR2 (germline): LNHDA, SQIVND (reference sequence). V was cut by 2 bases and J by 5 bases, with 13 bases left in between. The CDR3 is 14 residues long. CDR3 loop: CASSIRDEGDEQYF. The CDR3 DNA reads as TGTGCCAGTAGTATACGGGACGAAGGGGACGAGCAGTACTTC.

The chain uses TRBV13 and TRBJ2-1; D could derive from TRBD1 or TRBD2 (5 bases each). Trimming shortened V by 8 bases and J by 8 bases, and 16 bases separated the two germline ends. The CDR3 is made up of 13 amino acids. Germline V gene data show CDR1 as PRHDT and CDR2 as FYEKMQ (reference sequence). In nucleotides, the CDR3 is TGTGCCAGCCTCGGGCGAGGGGCCTATGAGCAGTTCTTC. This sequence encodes CASLGRGAYEQFF. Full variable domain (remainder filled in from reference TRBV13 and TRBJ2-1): AAGVIQSPRHLIKEKRETATLKCYPIPRHDTVYWYQQGPGQDPQFLISFYEKMQSDKGSIPDRFSAQQFSDYHSELNMSSLELGDSALYFCASLGRGAYEQFFGPGTRLTVL.

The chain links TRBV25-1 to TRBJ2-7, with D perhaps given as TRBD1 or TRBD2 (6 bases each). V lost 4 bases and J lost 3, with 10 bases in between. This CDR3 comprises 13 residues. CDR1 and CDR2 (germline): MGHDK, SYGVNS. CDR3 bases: TGTGCCAGCAGTGTAGGGGGGCACTACGAGCAGTACTTC. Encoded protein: CASSVGGHYEQYF.

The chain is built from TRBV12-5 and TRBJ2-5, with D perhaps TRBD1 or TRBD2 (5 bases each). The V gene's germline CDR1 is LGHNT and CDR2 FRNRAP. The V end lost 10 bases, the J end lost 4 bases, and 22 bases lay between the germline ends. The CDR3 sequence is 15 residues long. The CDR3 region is CANAIPGPPSETQYF. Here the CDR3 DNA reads TGTGCTAATGCAATACCGGGACCGCCCTCAGAGACCCAGTACTTC.

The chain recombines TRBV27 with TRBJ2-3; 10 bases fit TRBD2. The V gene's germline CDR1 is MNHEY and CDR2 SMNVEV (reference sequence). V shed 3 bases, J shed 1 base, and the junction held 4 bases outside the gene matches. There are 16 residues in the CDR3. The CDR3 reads CASSFLAGDGTDTQYF. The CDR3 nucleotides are TGTGCCAGCAGTTTCCTAGCGGGAGATGGCACAGATACGCAGTATTTT.

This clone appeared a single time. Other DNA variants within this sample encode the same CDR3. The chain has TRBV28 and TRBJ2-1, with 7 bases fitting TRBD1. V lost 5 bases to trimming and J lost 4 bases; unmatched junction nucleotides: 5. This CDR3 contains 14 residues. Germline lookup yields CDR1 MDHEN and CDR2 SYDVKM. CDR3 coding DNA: TGTGCCAGCAGTCCTCCGGACAGGTACAATGAGCAGTTCTTC. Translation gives CASSPPDRYNEQFF.

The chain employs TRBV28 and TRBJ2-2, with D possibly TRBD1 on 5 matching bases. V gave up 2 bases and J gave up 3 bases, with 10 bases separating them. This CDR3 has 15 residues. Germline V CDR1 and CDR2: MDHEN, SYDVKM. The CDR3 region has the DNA TGTGCCAGCAGTTTAACTACAGGTTACACCGGGGAGCTGTTTTTT. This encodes CASSLTTGYTGELFF. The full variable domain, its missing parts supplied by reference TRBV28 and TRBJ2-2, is DVKVTQSSRYLVKRTGEKVFLECVQDMDHENMFWYRQDPGLGLRLIYFSYDVKMKEKGDIPEGYSVSREKKERFSLILESASTNQTSMYLCASSLTTGYTGELFFGEGSRLTVL.

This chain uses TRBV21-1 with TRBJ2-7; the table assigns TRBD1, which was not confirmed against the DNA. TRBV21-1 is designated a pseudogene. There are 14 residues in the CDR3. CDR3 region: CASSKEGVHYEQYF. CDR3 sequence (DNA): TGTGCCAGCAGCAAAGAGGGGGTCCACTACGAGCAGTACTTC.

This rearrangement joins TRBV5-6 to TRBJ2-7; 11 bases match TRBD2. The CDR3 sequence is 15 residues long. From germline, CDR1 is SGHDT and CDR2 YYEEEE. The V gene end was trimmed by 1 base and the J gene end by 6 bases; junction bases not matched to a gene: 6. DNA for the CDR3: TGTGCCAGCAGCTTGACTAGCGGGAGTTACTTCGAGCAGTACTTC. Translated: CASSLTSGSYFEQYF.

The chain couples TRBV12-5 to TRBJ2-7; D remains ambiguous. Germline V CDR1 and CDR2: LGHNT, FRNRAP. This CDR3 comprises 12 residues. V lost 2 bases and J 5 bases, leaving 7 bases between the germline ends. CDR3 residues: CASGLTLDEQYF. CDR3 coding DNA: TGTGCTAGTGGTTTGACCCTAGACGAGCAGTACTTC. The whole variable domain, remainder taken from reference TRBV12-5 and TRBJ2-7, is DARVTQTPRHKVTEMGQEVTMRCQPILGHNTVFWYRQTMMQGLELLAYFRNRAPLDDSGMPKDRFSAEMPDATLATLKIQPSEPRDSAVYFCASGLTLDEQYFGPGTRLTVT.

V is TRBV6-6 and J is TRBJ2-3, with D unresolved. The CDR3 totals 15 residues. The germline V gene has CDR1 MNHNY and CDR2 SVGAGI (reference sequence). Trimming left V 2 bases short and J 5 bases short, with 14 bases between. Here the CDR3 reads CASSYAQAGKDTQYF. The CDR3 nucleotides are TGTGCCAGCAGTTACGCCCAGGCAGGCAAAGATACGCAGTATTTT.

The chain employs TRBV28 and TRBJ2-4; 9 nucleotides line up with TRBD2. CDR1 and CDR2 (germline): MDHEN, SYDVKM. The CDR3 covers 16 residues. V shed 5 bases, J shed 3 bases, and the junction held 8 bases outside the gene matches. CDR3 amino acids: CASSHERGVGKNIQYF. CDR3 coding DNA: TGTGCCAGCAGTCATGAGCGGGGGGTCGGCAAAAACATTCAGTACTTC.

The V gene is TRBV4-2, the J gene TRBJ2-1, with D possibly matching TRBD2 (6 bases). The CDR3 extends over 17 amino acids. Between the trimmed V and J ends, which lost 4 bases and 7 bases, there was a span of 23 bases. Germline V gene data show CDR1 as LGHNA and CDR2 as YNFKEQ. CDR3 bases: TGTGCCAGCAGCCCCCCTGGCGAGGGCCTAGCGAAGAATGAGCAGTTCTTC. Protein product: CASSPPGEGLAKNEQFF.

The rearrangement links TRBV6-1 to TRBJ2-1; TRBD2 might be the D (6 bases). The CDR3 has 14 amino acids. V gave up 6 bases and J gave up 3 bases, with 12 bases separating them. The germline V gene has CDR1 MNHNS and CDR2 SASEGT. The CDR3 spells CASSAGNNYNEQFF. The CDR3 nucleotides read TGTGCCAGCAGCGCGGGAAACAACTACAATGAGCAGTTCTTC.

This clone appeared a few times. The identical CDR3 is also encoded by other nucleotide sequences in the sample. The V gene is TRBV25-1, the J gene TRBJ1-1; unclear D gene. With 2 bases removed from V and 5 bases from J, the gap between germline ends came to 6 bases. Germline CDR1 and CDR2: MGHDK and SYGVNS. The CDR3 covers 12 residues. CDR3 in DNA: TGTGCCAGCAGTGAAAGCGGGACTGAAGCTTTCTTT. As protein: CASSESGTEAFF.

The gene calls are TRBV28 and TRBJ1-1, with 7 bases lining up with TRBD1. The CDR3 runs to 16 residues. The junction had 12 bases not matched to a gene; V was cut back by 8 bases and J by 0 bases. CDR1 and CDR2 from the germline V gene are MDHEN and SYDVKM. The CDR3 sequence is CASLGPGQRMNTEAFF. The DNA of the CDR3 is TGTGCCAGCCTTGGACCGGGACAGCGTATGAACACTGAAGCTTTCTTT.

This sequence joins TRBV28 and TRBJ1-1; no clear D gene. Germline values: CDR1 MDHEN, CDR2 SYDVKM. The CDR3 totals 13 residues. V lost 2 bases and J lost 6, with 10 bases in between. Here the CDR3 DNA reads TGTGCCAGCAGTTTAGCCCCAGAATCTGAAGCTTTCTTT. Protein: CASSLAPESEAFF.